These T cell receptor beta chains were read from a single sample in a study of CD8+ T cells in alopecia areata. TCRdb's copy holds only in-frame clones and misses some; the assay was immunoSEQ multiplex PCR. The data hold around 200,000 clones, with about three fifths observed a single time. Sequencing used CD4+ T cells sorted from blood, obtained at week 4, from a patient treated with tofacitinib. Receptors originate from a human donor with alopecia areata. Each CDR3 is given with its conserved first and last residue. The D gene is left open where the match is weak. Size tells how often a clone was seen (once, few, many) or the class of an expanded clone, and some rows leave it out.

>.|TRBD1|TRBV25-1|TRBJ1-4|18
TGTGCCAGCAGTGTTAGGACAGGGTCCTGGCCAACTAATGAAAAACTGTTTTTT
CASSVRTGSWPTNEKLFF
>.|TRBD2|TRBV29-1|TRBJ2-3|14
TGCAGCGTTGATAGCGGGAGGCTCACAGATACGCAGTATTTT
CSVDSGRLTDTQYF
>.|.|TRBV7-3|TRBJ2-5|14
TGTGCCAGCAGCTTAACTGCGGGGAGAGAGACCCAGTACTTC
CASSLTAGRETQYF
>.|TRBD2|TRBV6-5|TRBJ2-7|15
TGTGCCAGCAGTGGCTGGACTAGCGGGGTCTACGAGCAGTACTTC
CASSGWTSGVYEQYF
>.|.|TRBV6-6|TRBJ2-1|16
TGTGCCAGCAGTTACGTGCGCCCCTGGGTACAGAATGAGCAGTTCTTC
CASSYVRPWVQNEQFF
>.|.|TRBV25-1|TRBJ1-1|11
TGTGCCAGCAGTGAACTAAAGAGGGCTTTCTTT
CASSELKRAFF
>once|.|TRBV5-4|TRBJ2-5|14
TGTGCCAGCAGCACCGACCTAGAGCGAGAGACCCAGTACTTC
CASSTDLERETQYF
>few|.|TRBV30|TRBJ1-1|13
TGTGCCTGGAGTAGAACTAGGGACACTGAAGCTTTCTTT
CAWSRTRDTEAFF
>.|TRBD1|TRBV30|TRBJ1-2|16
TGTGCCTGGACTTCTGGGGTCAGGACAGGTCGAAGTTGGTACACCTTC
CAWTSGVRTGRSWYTF
>once|.|TRBV5-6|TRBJ1-2|14
TGTGCCAGCAGCTTGGGGTGGCAGGTCGATGGCTACACCTTC
CASSLGWQVDGYTF
>.|.|TRBV7-8|TRBJ1-4|13
TGTGCCAGCAGGGCAGGGGAGGTTGAAAAACTGTTTTTT
CASRAGEVEKLFF
>.|.|TRBV29-1|TRBJ2-3|11
TGCAGCGTCGCGATCACAGATACGCAGTATTTT
CSVAITDTQYF
>.|.|TRBV13|TRBJ1-3|14
TGTGCCAGCAGCTTAATGGGAGCTGGAAACACCATATATTTT
CASSLMGAGNTIYF
>.|.|TRBV5-1|TRBJ2-1|12
TGCGCCAGCAGCTTGGCTGGGAATGAGCAGTTCTTC
CASSLAGNEQFF
>.|TRBD2|TRBV7-2|TRBJ2-3|14
TGTGCCAGCAGCCTGCAGCGGGAGACAGATACGCAGTATTTT
CASSLQRETDTQYF
>.|.|TRBV29-1|TRBJ1-1|10
TGCAGCGTTGACAACGGCCATCCATTCTTT
CSVDNGHPFF
>.|.|TRBV2|TRBJ1-1|16
TGTGCCAGCAGTGAAGGTTGGAGGGTGGTGAACACTGAAGCTTTCTTT
CASSEGWRVVNTEAFF
>.|TRBD2|TRBV2|TRBJ2-1|13
TGTGCCAGCAGTACTAGCGCGCCAGGTGAGCAGTTCTTC
CASSTSAPGEQFF
>few|TRBD2|TRBV29-1|TRBJ2-1|16
TGCAGCGTTGAAGTCTTAGGACTAGCGGAAAACAATGAGCAGTTCTTC
CSVEVLGLAENNEQFF
>.|.|TRBV2|TRBJ2-5|14
TGTGCCAGCATAGTGACACGCGTCCAAGAGACCCAGTACTTC
CASIVTRVQETQYF